This TCR beta chain emerged from a study of OX40 agonist ivuxolimab in advanced cancers. About the investigation overall: Ivuxolimab was an agonistic, fully human IgG2 monoclonal antibody directed against OX40 (CD134), a costimulatory receptor. Intravenous ivuxolimab was administered to patients every 2 weeks at six dose levels: 0.01, 0.1, 0.3, 1.5, 3 and 10 mg/kg. Of the 50 to 55 dose-escalation patients, hepatocellular carcinoma was present in roughly 19, melanoma in approximately 15, renal cell carcinoma in 9 and head and neck cancer in 9. In the dose-escalation cohort, 82.7% of patients were male, and the mean age was approximately 55 years, with a range of about 20 to 90. Patients were allowed to have had prior anti-PD-1, anti-PD-L1 or anti-CTLA-4 therapy, and less than 45% of the dose-escalation patients had previously received checkpoint inhibitors. Partial responses were achieved by three dose-escalation patients, of whom one had hepatocellular carcinoma and two had cutaneous melanoma. Peripheral TCRbeta sequencing was intended to test whether TCR sequence diversity was altered and clonal T-cell expansion was caused by ivuxolimab. The paper describes the monotherapy dose-escalation part (N of about 55 patients) of the phase I trial of ivuxolimab. What the study reported, not specific to this receptor: Antigen specificity was not determined for the clonally expanded peripheral T cells. Partial responders in the 0.1-3.0 mg/kg groups had among the lowest normalized peripheral clonal expansion, especially among CD8+ T cells. Low levels of normalized T-cell clonal expansion were also shown by some nonresponding patients. At doses of 0.1 to 3.0 mg/kg, clonal expansion of both CD4+ and CD8+ T cells in blood was seen between baseline and week 6. On average, CD8+ T cells showed more expanded clones than CD4+ T cells after ivuxolimab.

The trial excluded patients who had a history of autoimmune disease or were on systemic immunosuppression. Peripheral blood for TCR sequencing was collected from all dose cohorts at baseline, on cycle 4 day 1, and on cycle 7 day 1. Samples were obtained from an open-label, multicenter, first-in-human phase I dose-escalation trial of ivuxolimab. Adults with locally advanced or metastatic melanoma, renal cell carcinoma, hepatocellular carcinoma or head and neck squamous cell carcinoma were enrolled in the trial. Before TCR sequencing, CD4+ and CD8+ T cells were separately sorted from peripheral blood. Points on this clone: This receptor's antigen is unknown. No much larger clone exists at a distance of one base, and base qualities are not known.

From the germline V gene, CDR1 is SGHDT and CDR2 is YYEEEE. V is pared back by 4 bases and J by 3 bases, with 10 bases lying between the germline termini. Its CDR3 holds 13 amino acids, cysteine through phenylalanine. Only the CDR3 DNA stays, 39 bases, in frame from base 1. For sequencing of the TCRbeta CDR3 region, genomic DNA was extracted from the sorted cells. The immunoSEQ Assay was used to sequence the TCRbeta CDR3 regions. As stored in TCRdb, this immuneACCESS dataset retains in-frame rearrangements with V and J assigned. A fraction of the clones does not appear; measured against another copy, unresolved V genes explain less than half of the discrepancy, and the remainder lacks a known reason. This sample lists about 15,000 clones; about 81% were detected once. The ten largest make up 41% of the sample.

The chain couples TRBV5-6 to TRBJ1-2, with the D gene uncertain. Source: CD4+ or CD8+ T cells sorted from blood, taken in a trial of the OX40 agonist ivuxolimab. The TCR comes from an adult with an advanced solid tumor such as melanoma, head and neck, liver or kidney cancer. The CDR3 corresponds to CASSPVGDYGYTF. In nucleotide form, the sequence is TGTGCCAGCAGCCCCGTTGGAGACTATGGCTACACCTTC.